This note documents a single T cell receptor beta chain sequence. What it recognizes is unknown. Sequenced by immunoSEQ multiplex PCR; TCRdb stores in-frame clones only, minus some. This table holds 150,000 to 200,000 clones, just under 95% found once. The sample belongs to a study of T cell responses to AZD1222 COVID-19 vaccine. Study-wide context: Investigators merged groups given second doses at roughly 4 or roughly 12 weeks. Whole-study findings and limits: The study reported that nearly half of spike-specific TCRs target unmutated variant regions. The span of vaccine-associated CD4 TCRs extended across spike, with dominance at 160-218 and 743-854.

CDR3 length equals 11 residues. This sample comprised peripheral blood, obtained on day 0 of AZD1222 vaccination. The origin of this receptor is an adult in good health. This chain links TRBV21-1 with TRBJ1-1. TRBV21-1 is tagged as a pseudogene. CDR3 amino acids: CASSRGTEAFF. DNA for the CDR3: TGTGCCAGCAGCAGGGGCACTGAAGCTTTCTTT.